The 27 T cell receptor beta chains listed next were all sequenced from one sample in a study of OX40 agonist ivuxolimab in advanced cancers. Sequencing was performed with immunoSEQ multiplex PCR; in TCRdb, only in-frame clones are kept and a portion is missing. The table records 80,000 or so clones, more than 80% of them present only once. The specimen comprised CD4+ or CD8+ T cells sorted from blood, sampled in a trial of the OX40 agonist ivuxolimab. Every receptor here comes from an adult with an advanced solid tumor such as melanoma, head and neck, liver or kidney cancer.

The J gene is TRBJ1-5, the V gene TRBV7-2, with D hard to call. Germline-derived CDR1 and CDR2 are SGHTA and FQGNSA. The V end lost 5 bases, the J end lost 1 base, and 12 bases lay between the germline ends. This CDR3 comprises 15 residues. CDR3 region: CASSVKEASNQPQHF. As DNA, the CDR3 is TGTGCCAGCAGCGTTAAGGAGGCGAGCAATCAGCCCCAGCATTTT.

This chain uses TRBV27 with TRBJ2-1; D remains ambiguous. CDR1 is MNHEY and CDR2 is SMNVEV in the germline V gene (reference sequence). CDR3 length: 14 amino acids. The V end was cut by 4 bases, the J end by 1 base, with 8 bases between. The CDR3 here is CASSYMGSYNEQFF. CDR3 nucleotides: TGTGCCAGCAGTTATATGGGGTCCTACAATGAGCAGTTCTTC.

This chain connects TRBV29-1 to TRBJ2-1; maybe TRBD2 (5 bases). The germline gives CDR1 SQVTM, CDR2 ANQGSEA. The CDR3 totals 14 residues. With 7 bases removed from V and 0 bases from J, the gap between germline ends came to 13 bases. The CDR3 DNA follows: TGCAGCGGAGGACTCCCGGGCTCCTACAATGAGCAGTTCTTC. Translation: CSGGLPGSYNEQFF.

The genes are TRBV7-6 and TRBJ2-1; D unresolved. The germline gives CDR1 SGHVS, CDR2 FNYEAQ. Trimming left V 6 bases short and J 0 bases short, with 15 bases between. The CDR3 sequence is 16 residues long. CDR3 amino acids: CASSRAKESSYNEQFF. The CDR3 bases are TGTGCCAGCAGTAGGGCCAAGGAGAGCTCCTACAATGAGCAGTTCTTC.

The genes are TRBV27 and TRBJ1-1; D is undetermined. The CDR3 is made up of 15 amino acids. The ends were cut back, 5 bases at V and 6 bases at J, with 19 bases in the middle. From germline, CDR1 is MNHEY and CDR2 SMNVEV (reference sequence). This CDR3 reads CASSPQSRIGAEAFF. The CDR3, as DNA: TGTGCCAGCAGTCCCCAGTCCCGGATTGGAGCTGAAGCTTTCTTT.

V and J are TRBV28 and TRBJ2-1; the D gene is possibly TRBD1 (5 bases). This CDR3 comprises 15 residues. Germline CDR1 is MDHEN and CDR2 is SYDVKM. Trimming removed 1 base from V and 8 bases from J, with 15 bases in between. The CDR3 spells CASSLSQGLLDEQFF. The CDR3 DNA reads TGTGCCAGCAGTTTATCTCAGGGTTTATTAGATGAGCAGTTCTTC.

V is TRBV9 and J is TRBJ1-3; D is unresolved. CDR1 is SGDLS and CDR2 is YYNGEE in the germline V gene. The CDR3 loop spans 17 amino acids. The V end lost 0 bases, the J end lost 4 bases, and 17 bases lay between the germline ends. The CDR3 DNA is TGTGCCAGCAGCGTAGCTTATTGGGCTTTCCGGGGAAACACCATATATTTT. Translation gives CASSVAYWAFRGNTIYF.

J is TRBJ1-6 and V is TRBV30; perhaps TRBD1 as D (5 bases). The germline CDR1 and CDR2 sequences are GTSNPN and SVGIG (reference sequence). The CDR3 runs to 13 residues. The germline V and J ends were trimmed by 3 bases and 7 bases, with 10 bases remaining between them. The chain's CDR3 is CAWSSGPNSPLHF. DNA for the CDR3: TGTGCCTGGAGCTCAGGGCCGAATTCACCCCTCCACTTT.

This chain joins TRBV18 and TRBJ1-1; tentative D call: TRBD1 (5 bases). Trimming stripped 6 bases from V and 3 bases from J, with 14 bases between. From germline, CDR1 is KGHSH and CDR2 LQKENI. The CDR3 spans 14 residues. The CDR3 loop is CASSIRDLDTEAFF. The CDR3 DNA reads as TGTGCCAGCTCTATCAGGGACTTGGACACTGAAGCTTTCTTT.

The chain links TRBV10-3 to TRBJ2-7, with 8 bases identical to TRBD1. This CDR3 is 11 amino acids long. CDR1 ENHRY and CDR2 SYGVKD come from the germline V gene. Trimming cost V 6 bases and J 6 bases; bases outside gene matches: 1. The CDR3 region is CAIRTGGEQYF. CDR3 DNA: TGTGCCATCAGAACAGGGGGCGAGCAGTACTTC.

In DNA form, the CDR3 reads TGTGCCAGCAGCCCGCGGGAAGCGGGAAACACCGGGGAGCTGTTTTTT. It encodes CASSPREAGNTGELFF. V gene TRBV11-3 combines with J gene TRBJ2-2, with 7 bases lining up with TRBD2. In germline, CDR1 is SGHNT, CDR2 YENEEA. V trimming: 5 bases; J trimming: 2 bases; junction bases outside the gene matches: 8. The CDR3 covers 16 residues.

The chain links TRBV5-1 to TRBJ2-1, with D possibly matching TRBD1 (6 bases). The CDR3 extends over 16 amino acids. V was cut by 0 bases and J by 2 bases, with 12 bases left in between. Germline V gives CDR1 SGHRS, CDR2 YFSETQ. The CDR3 DNA is TGCGCCAGCAGCTTGGAGGGGGATAGGGCCTACAATGAGCAGTTCTTC. Protein product: CASSLEGDRAYNEQFF. The full variable domain, its missing parts supplied by reference TRBV5-1 and TRBJ2-1, is KAGVTQTPRYLIKTRGQQVTLSCSPISGHRSVSWYQQTPGQGLQFLFEYFSETQRNKGNFPGRFSGRQFSNSRSEMNVSTLELGDSALYLCASSLEGDRAYNEQFFGPGTRLTVL.

This clone was observed a handful of times. The gene calls are TRBV5-1 and TRBJ1-1; TRBD1 matches at 8 bases. In germline, CDR1 is SGHRS, CDR2 YFSETQ. The CDR3 extends over 14 amino acids. V trimming: 3 bases; J trimming: 1 base; junction bases outside the gene matches: 2. The CDR3 is CASSSGTGNTEAFF. The CDR3 DNA is TGCGCCAGCAGCTCCGGGACAGGGAACACTGAAGCTTTCTTT.

In DNA, the CDR3 is TGTGCCAGCAGCCGGGGGGCTAGCGGGAGCCACGAGCAGTACTTC. It codes for CASSRGASGSHEQYF. This chain uses TRBV28 with TRBJ2-7; 10 bases match TRBD2. This CDR3 has 15 amino acids. Trimming took 6 bases from V and 5 from J; bases not matched to a gene: 10. Germline V gives CDR1 MDHEN, CDR2 SYDVKM.

The chain has TRBV19 and TRBJ1-2; 8 nucleotides match TRBD1. The V and J ends lost 8 bases and 8 bases, in that order; junction bases with no gene match: 10. The CDR3 has 13 residues. Germline values: CDR1 LNHDA, CDR2 SQIVND (reference sequence). Here the CDR3 DNA reads TGTGCCAGTGGCTTTCGGACAGGGATCGGCTACACCTTC. Its translation: CASGFRTGIGYTF.

The V gene is TRBV6-5, the J gene TRBJ2-6; D not resolved. V lost 0 bases and J lost 2, with 8 bases in between. This CDR3 is built from 16 residues. Germline V gives CDR1 MNHEY, CDR2 SVGAGI. CDR3 DNA: TGTGCCAGCAGTTACTCGTCAGGAACTGGGGCCAACGTCCTGACTTTC. Its protein product is CASSYSSGTGANVLTF.

This rearrangement joins TRBV28 to TRBJ2-5; possibly TRBD1 for D (6 bases). Per the germline V gene, CDR1 is MDHEN and CDR2 is SYDVKM. Trimming stripped 5 bases from V and 0 bases from J, with 10 bases between. The CDR3 is 14 residues long. CDR3 residues: CASSPRDNQETQYF. DNA for the CDR3: TGTGCCAGCAGTCCCCGGGACAACCAAGAGACCCAGTACTTC.

The V gene is TRBV28, the J gene TRBJ2-7; D is uncertain. The CDR3 loop spans 13 amino acids. Trimming left V 7 bases short and J 9 bases short, with 19 bases between. Germline CDR1 reads MDHEN; CDR2 reads SYDVKM. CDR3 sequence reads: CASTQLDGTSQYF. CDR3 DNA: TGTGCCAGCACCCAATTGGACGGAACGTCGCAGTACTTC. Looking up the rest from reference TRBV28 and TRBJ2-7 gives the full variable domain: DVKVTQSSRYLVKRTGEKVFLECVQDMDHENMFWYRQDPGLGLRLIYFSYDVKMKEKGDIPEGYSVSREKKERFSLILESASTNQTSMYLCASTQLDGTSQYFGPGTRLTVT.

The chain employs TRBV28 and TRBJ2-7; 8 nucleotides agree with TRBD1. This CDR3 spans 12 amino acids. V lost 6 bases, J lost 4 bases, and 2 bases stayed unmatched. Per germline, CDR1 MDHEN and CDR2 SYDVKM. CDR3 nucleotides: TGTGCCAGCAGAACAGGGGGTTACGAGCAGTACTTC. Translating gives CASRTGGYEQYF.

The J gene is TRBJ2-7, the V gene TRBV5-5; 7 bases match TRBD1. Trimming took 3 bases from V and 3 from J; bases not matched to a gene: 3. The germline gives CDR1 SGHKS, CDR2 YYEKEE (reference sequence). The length of the CDR3 is 13 residues. The CDR3 DNA sequence: TGTGCCAGCAGCTCGGGACAGTTCTACGAGCAGTACTTC. Residues: CASSSGQFYEQYF. Variable domain in full (rest from reference TRBV5-5 and TRBJ2-7): DAGVTQSPTHLIKTRGQQVTLRCSPISGHKSVSWYQQVLGQGPQFIFQYYEKEERGRGNFPDRFSARQFPNYSSELNVNALLLGDSALYLCASSSGQFYEQYFGPGTRLTVT.

This sequence joins TRBV11-2 and TRBJ1-2; the D is unclear. CDR3 length: 14 amino acids. The V and J ends lost 5 bases and 2 bases respectively, with 12 bases between them. Germline-derived CDR1 and CDR2 are SGHAT and FQNNGV. CDR3 sequence reads: CASSQKGSNYGYTF. The DNA for the CDR3 is TGTGCCAGCAGCCAAAAGGGATCGAACTATGGCTACACCTTC.

This rearrangement joins TRBV15 to TRBJ1-3; 9 positions match TRBD1. This CDR3 is 13 amino acids long. Looked up from germline, CDR1 is LNHNV and CDR2 is YYDKDF (reference sequence). After removal of 5 bases from V and 8 bases from J, the junction contained 4 bases not matched to a gene. The chain's CDR3 is CATSGQGLDTIYF. The CDR3 DNA reads as TGTGCCACCAGCGGACAGGGGTTGGACACCATATATTTT.

V usage is TRBV6-5 and J usage is TRBJ1-1; the D is unclear. This CDR3 contains 15 residues. V lost 3 bases to trimming and J lost 0 bases, with 11 bases between them. Germline CDR1 MNHEY, CDR2 SVGAGI. The CDR3 nucleotides read TGTGCCAGCAGTTATTCAGGCGCTCTGAACACTGAAGCTTTCTTT. Translating it yields CASSYSGALNTEAFF.

The chain has TRBV12-5 and TRBJ2-1; 7 bases map to TRBD2. Trimming cost V 0 bases and J 0 bases; bases outside gene matches: 8. CDR1 is LGHNT and CDR2 is FRNRAP in the germline V gene. The CDR3 spans 18 residues. The CDR3 here is CASGLVSLAASSYNEQFF. The CDR3 DNA reads TGTGCTAGTGGTTTGGTAAGCCTAGCGGCGAGCTCCTACAATGAGCAGTTCTTC.

The CDR3 region has the DNA TGCGCCAGCAGACCCACTTCTCACACCTACAATGAGCAGTTCTTC. Translating gives CASRPTSHTYNEQFF. The chain uses TRBV4-1 and TRBJ2-1; no firm D call. CDR3 length equals 15 residues. The germline gives CDR1 MGHRA, CDR2 YSYEKL. V gave up 6 bases and J gave up 2 bases, with 14 bases separating them.

The CDR3, as DNA: TGTGCCAGCAGTGAGGTAGGGTTCAATCAGCCCCAGCATTTT. Its translation is CASSEVGFNQPQHF. The chain employs TRBV6-1 and TRBJ1-5; D is uncertain. This CDR3 region has 14 residues. CDR1 MNHNS and CDR2 SASEGT come from the germline V gene. Trimming removed 3 bases from V and 3 bases from J, with 9 bases in between.

V gene TRBV6-1 combines with J gene TRBJ2-5; 8 bases map to TRBD2. V lost 8 bases and J lost 2; bases outside the gene matches: 10. Germline V CDR1 and CDR2: MNHNS, SASEGT. CDR3 length: 15 residues. CDR3: CASPKAGASQETQYF. CDR3 DNA: TGTGCCAGCCCTAAAGCGGGGGCGTCGCAAGAGACCCAGTACTTC.